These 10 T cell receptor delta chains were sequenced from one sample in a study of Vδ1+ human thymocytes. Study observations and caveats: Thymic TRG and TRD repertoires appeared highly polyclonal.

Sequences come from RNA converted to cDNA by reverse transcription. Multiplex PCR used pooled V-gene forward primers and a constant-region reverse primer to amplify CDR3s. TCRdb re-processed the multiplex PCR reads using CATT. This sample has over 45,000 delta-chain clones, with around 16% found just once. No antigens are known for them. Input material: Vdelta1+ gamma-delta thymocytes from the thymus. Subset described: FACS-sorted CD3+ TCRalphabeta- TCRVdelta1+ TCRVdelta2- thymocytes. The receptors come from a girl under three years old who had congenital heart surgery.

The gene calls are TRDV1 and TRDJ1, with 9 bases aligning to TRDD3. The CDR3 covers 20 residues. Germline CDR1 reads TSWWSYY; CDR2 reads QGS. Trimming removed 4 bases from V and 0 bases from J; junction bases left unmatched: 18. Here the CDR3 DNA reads TGTGCTCTTGGGGCTCTAAGGACTACTGGGGGAACGCTTTACACCGATAAACTCATCTTT. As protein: CALGALRTTGGTLYTDKLIF.

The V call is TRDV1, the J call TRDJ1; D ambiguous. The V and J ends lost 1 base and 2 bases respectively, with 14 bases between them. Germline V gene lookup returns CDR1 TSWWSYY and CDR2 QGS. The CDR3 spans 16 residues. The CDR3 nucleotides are TGTGCTCTTGGGGAACCTCTCCGGCCCTATACCGATAAACTCATCTTT. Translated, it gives CALGEPLRPYTDKLIF.

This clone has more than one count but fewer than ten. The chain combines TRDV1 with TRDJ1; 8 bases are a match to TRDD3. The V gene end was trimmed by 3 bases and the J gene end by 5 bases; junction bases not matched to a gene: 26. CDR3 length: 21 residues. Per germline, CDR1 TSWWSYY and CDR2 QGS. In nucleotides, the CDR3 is TGTGCTCTTGGGGACCCCCGGGTCCGAGTGGGGATACCCACCCCAGGGGATAAACTCATCTTT. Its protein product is CALGDPRVRVGIPTPGDKLIF.

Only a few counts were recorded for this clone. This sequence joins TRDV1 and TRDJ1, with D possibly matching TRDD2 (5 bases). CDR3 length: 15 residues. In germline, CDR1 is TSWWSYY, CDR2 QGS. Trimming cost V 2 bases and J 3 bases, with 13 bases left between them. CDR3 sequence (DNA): TGTGCTCTTGGGGAAGATTCCTCGAGAGCCGATAAACTCATCTTT. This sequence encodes CALGEDSSRADKLIF.

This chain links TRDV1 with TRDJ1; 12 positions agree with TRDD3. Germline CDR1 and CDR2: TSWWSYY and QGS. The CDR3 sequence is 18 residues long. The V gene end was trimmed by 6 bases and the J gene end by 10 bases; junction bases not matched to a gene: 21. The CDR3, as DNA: TGTGCTCTTGGCCAGCCCCATTCCGGGCGCTACTGGGGGATACCACTCATCTTT. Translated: CALGQPHSGRYWGIPLIF.

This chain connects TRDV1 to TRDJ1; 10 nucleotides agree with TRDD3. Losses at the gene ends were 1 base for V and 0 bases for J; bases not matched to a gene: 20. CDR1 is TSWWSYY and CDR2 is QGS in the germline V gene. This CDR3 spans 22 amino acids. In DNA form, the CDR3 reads TGTGCTCTTGGGGAACGTACACCACTGGGGGATGATACATTGATGTACACCGATAAACTCATCTTT. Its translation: CALGERTPLGDDTLMYTDKLIF.

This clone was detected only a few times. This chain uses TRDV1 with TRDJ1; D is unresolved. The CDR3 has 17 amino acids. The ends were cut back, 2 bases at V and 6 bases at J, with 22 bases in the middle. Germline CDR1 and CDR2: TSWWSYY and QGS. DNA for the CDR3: TGTGCTCTTGGGGAAGGAAGGCCCGGGGTAGGTTGGAATAAACTCATCTTT. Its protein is CALGEGRPGVGWNKLIF.

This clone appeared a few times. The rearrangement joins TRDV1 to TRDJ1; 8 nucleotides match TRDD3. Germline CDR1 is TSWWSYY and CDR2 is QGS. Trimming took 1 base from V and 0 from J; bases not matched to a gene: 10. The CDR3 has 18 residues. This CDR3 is CALGERRILGGYTDKLIF. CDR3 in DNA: TGTGCTCTTGGGGAACGAAGGATCCTTGGGGGATACACCGATAAACTCATCTTT.

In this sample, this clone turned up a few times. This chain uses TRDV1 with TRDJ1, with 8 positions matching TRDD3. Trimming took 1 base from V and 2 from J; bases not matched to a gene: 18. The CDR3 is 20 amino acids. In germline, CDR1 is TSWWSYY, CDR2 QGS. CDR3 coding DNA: TGTGCTCTTGGGGAACGTACGAACGGGGGGATATATAAGGGGACCGATAAACTCATCTTT. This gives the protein CALGERTNGGIYKGTDKLIF.

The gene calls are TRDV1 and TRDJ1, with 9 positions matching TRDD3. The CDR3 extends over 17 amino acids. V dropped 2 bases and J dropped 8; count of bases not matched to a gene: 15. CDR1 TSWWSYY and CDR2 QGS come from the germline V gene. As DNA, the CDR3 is TGTGCTCTTGGGGAAACCCCAAACTGGGGGACTGGAGGAAAACTCATCTTT. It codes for CALGETPNWGTGGKLIF.